The following is a T cell receptor beta chain sequence with its context. Antigen: not known. One junction end disagrees with the germline gene, perhaps due to a read error. This sample was included in a study of immune evolution from preneoplasia to lung adenocarcinoma. H&E slides confirmed each diagnosis, reviewed by two pathologists independently. Germline CDR1 is SGDLS and CDR2 is YYNGEE. This CDR3 region has 13 residues. TCRdb's copy holds only in-frame clones and misses some; the assay was immunoSEQ multiplex PCR. This table has about 4,000 clones, over 70% appearing once. Findings and limits, study-wide: Normal lung had highest clonality; later lesions appeared denser, more diverse. Normal lung had the highest top T cell clone frequencies.

This chain uses TRBV9 with TRBJ2-2; unclear D gene. Material for sequencing was FFPE adjacent normal lung tissue. The clonotype comes from a person in their 70s with lung adenocarcinoma. The CDR3 region has the DNA TGTGCCAGCAGCGTACAGAACCCCGGGGAGCTGTTTTTT. Protein product: CASSVQNPGELFF.